This TCR beta chain was observed in a study of blood T cell repertoires in COVID-19. The CDR3 is made up of 13 amino acids. Trimming took off 2 bases at V and 10 bases at J, with 11 bases between the two ends. Germline values: CDR1 SEHNR, CDR2 FQNEAQ (reference sequence). This clone was recorded once. The assay was immunoSEQ multiplex PCR, and TCRdb's table has in-frame clones only and misses some. This table has 130,000 to 150,000 clones, 84% appearing once. This clonotype was obtained from a woman aged 50 to 60 who had been exposed to COVID-19. Sequencing input: PBMCs or T cells enriched from blood (not recorded which). The V gene is TRBV7-9, the J gene TRBJ2-2; D possibly corresponds to TRBD2 (6 bases). The CDR3 nucleotides read TGTGCCAGCAGCTTACGGGGGATCTTGGAGCTGTTTTTT. Its translation is CASSLRGILELFF.